This T cell receptor (beta chain) originates from a study of cytomegalovirus exposure and HLA in healthy donors. 13 Jbeta primers and 60 Vbeta primers were used for the PCR. Generated by immunoSEQ multiplex PCR, the TCRdb table keeps only in-frame clones and is missing some. The sample carries about 180,000 clones, approximately 80% recorded once. The CDR3 totals 15 residues. Trimming cost V 3 bases and J 0 bases; bases outside gene matches: 5. CDR1 and CDR2 (germline): MNHNS, SASEGT. The chain couples TRBV6-1 to TRBJ2-7, with 7 positions matching TRBD2. The origin of this receptor is a girl aged 10-17 years in good health and CMV-seropositive. The specimen was PBMCs. The CDR3 coding sequence is TGTGCCAGCAGTGATCCTCCTAGCGGCTCCTACGAGCAGTACTTC. This sequence encodes CASSDPPSGSYEQYF.